Listed below are T cell receptor beta chains from one sample, sequenced in a study of T cells after yellow fever vaccination. TCRdb processed the 5' RACE reads anew with MiXCR; each CDR3 protein has one entry. The profile shows 30,000 to 35,000 distinct CDR3 sequences, 6.6% of them singletons. Sequenced here: PBMCs, either bulk or a sorted T-cell subset (CD4+, CD8+, memory, or dextramer-sorted; not recorded which), sampled on the day of the first yellow fever vaccination. These receptors all stem from a man aged 18 to 29 who received the YFV17D yellow fever vaccine. Both conserved end residues are part of each CDR3. Size values are once, few and many counts, or a class for expanded clones, and some rows have none.

size: many
V: TRBV9
J: TRBJ2-3
CDR3: CASSVTSTDTQYF

size: many
V: TRBV5-5
J: TRBJ1-5
CDR3: CASSSTPGVNNQPQHF

size: many
V: TRBV18
J: TRBJ1-1
CDR3: CASFLSDNTEAFF

size: few
V: TRBV7-9
J: TRBJ2-1
CDR3: CASSLTESYNEQFF

size: many
V: TRBV2
J: TRBJ2-3
CDR3: CASSEGLAGSTDTQYF

size: many
V: TRBV7-2
J: TRBJ1-2
CDR3: CASSLGTALANYGYTF

size: many
V: TRBV5-1
J: TRBJ1-1
CDR3: CASSLTRNTEAFF

size: many
V: TRBV20-1
J: TRBJ1-1
CDR3: CSARQDRGAAFF

size: many
V: TRBV29-1
J: TRBJ1-1
CDR3: CMVTNTEAFF

size: many
V: TRBV10-3
J: TRBJ2-3
CDR3: CAISEEGGRDTQYF

size: -
V: TRBV18
J: TRBJ2-7
CDR3: CASSRGGTGEQYF

size: many
V: TRBV5-6
J: TRBJ2-1
CDR3: CASSLGRVGVNEQFF

size: many
V: TRBV5-1
J: TRBJ2-3
CDR3: CASSLAFRMGAGDTQYF

size: medium-sized
V: TRBV4-2
J: TRBJ2-1
CDR3: CASSQDPAGGYNEQFF

size: many
V: TRBV6-2/TRBV6-3
J: TRBJ2-7
CDR3: CASSRDSYLHEQYF

size: many
V: TRBV18
J: TRBJ1-6
CDR3: CASSPRQGADNSPLHF

size: many
V: TRBV7-2
J: TRBJ2-3
CDR3: CASSFRTGPTDTQYF

size: many
V: TRBV12-3/TRBV12-4
J: TRBJ2-3
CDR3: CASSLTVDTQYF

size: many
V: TRBV6-5
J: TRBJ1-1
CDR3: CASSYSGTGEAFF

size: many
V: TRBV11-1
J: TRBJ2-3
CDR3: CASSVRGLAGGSTDTQYF

size: many
V: TRBV5-5
J: TRBJ1-2
CDR3: CASSLDSVYGYTF

size: many
V: TRBV14
J: TRBJ2-3
CDR3: CASSQDPQDTDTQYF

size: few
V: TRBV10-1
J: TRBJ2-7
CDR3: CASSESIGGTPIRRYF

size: many
V: TRBV30
J: TRBJ1-1
CDR3: CAWSQVNTEAFF

size: many
V: TRBV12-3/TRBV12-4
J: TRBJ1-5
CDR3: CASSGGDGQPQHF

size: -
V: TRBV10-1
J: TRBJ2-3
CDR3: CASTSGGTQYF

size: many
V: TRBV5-1
J: TRBJ2-1
CDR3: CASSYERGPNNEQFF

size: many
V: TRBV5-1
J: TRBJ1-6
CDR3: CASSAVDANSPLHF

size: few
V: TRBV7-9
J: TRBJ2-5
CDR3: CASSFRDQETQYF

size: many
V: TRBV7-9
J: TRBJ2-7
CDR3: CASSRDQDYEQYF

size: many
V: TRBV6-4
J: TRBJ2-7
CDR3: CASSFDTSGGYEQYF

size: medium-sized
V: TRBV25-1
J: TRBJ1-6
CDR3: CASSEKDSYNSPLHF

size: many
V: TRBV7-6
J: TRBJ1-1
CDR3: CASSLGVTGLNTEAFF

size: many
V: TRBV6-5
J: TRBJ1-4
CDR3: CASSYLGQGVEKLFF

size: many
V: TRBV7-2
J: TRBJ1-5
CDR3: CASSLAQPRDPRAQPQHF

size: many
V: TRBV4-3
J: TRBJ1-2
CDR3: CASSQDWGSNYGYTF

size: many
V: TRBV19
J: TRBJ1-2
CDR3: CASKADGYTF

size: many
V: TRBV7-2
J: TRBJ1-4
CDR3: CASNSNQGSEKLFF

size: many
V: TRBV4-1
J: TRBJ2-7
CDR3: CASSQGTGDYEQYF

size: -
V: TRBV5-6
J: TRBJ1-2
CDR3: CASSFRSGGNYGYTF

size: many
V: TRBV5-1
J: TRBJ2-1
CDR3: CASSLGSLGNEQFF

size: many
V: TRBV20-1
J: TRBJ2-5
CDR3: CSAPTSVQETQYF

size: few
V: TRBV6-5
J: TRBJ1-2
CDR3: CASSYSSIRGRYGYTF

size: many
V: TRBV7-2
J: TRBJ2-7
CDR3: CASSFRGATYEQYF

size: many
V: TRBV20-1
J: TRBJ1-5
CDR3: CSVSPGSNQPQHF

size: many
V: TRBV18
J: TRBJ2-3
CDR3: CASSPPRGGTDTQYF